The rows below give T cell receptor beta chains drawn from one sample of a study of CD8 T cells in ankylosing spondylitis. Each CDR3 protein gets one entry after TCRdb re-called the 5' RACE reads with MiXCR. The sample includes over 600,000 distinct CDR3 sequences, around 20% of them seen just once. The sequencing sample was made of blood, either unsorted or a sorted T cell fraction (not recorded which). The receptors were gathered from a male donor with ankylosing spondylitis. The CDR3 runs from the conserved cysteine through the conserved F or W. D genes are given only for firm matches. The size entry is marked missing in some rows and otherwise reads once, few, many or a size class.

cdr3_nt: TGTGCCAGCAGTTATGACCCGACAGCCTCTAGCACAGATACGCAGTATTTT
cdr3_aa: CASSYDPTASSTDTQYF
v_call: TRBV6-5
j_call: TRBJ2-3
d_call: NA
clone_size: few

cdr3_nt: TGTGCCAGCGCCCCAGAGAGGGGAAGGACTGAAGCTTTCTTT
cdr3_aa: CASAPERGRTEAFF
v_call: TRBV7-8
j_call: TRBJ1-1
d_call: NA
clone_size: NA

cdr3_nt: TGCAGTGCTAGAGATCTGGGAACGAACACCGGGGAGCTGTTTTTT
cdr3_aa: CSARDLGTNTGELFF
v_call: TRBV20-1
j_call: TRBJ2-2
d_call: NA
clone_size: many

cdr3_nt: TGTGCCAGCAGCGCAACCGGGACAGGGCCCAAAGAGACCCAGTACTTC
cdr3_aa: CASSATGTGPKETQYF
v_call: TRBV11-2
j_call: TRBJ2-5
d_call: TRBD1
clone_size: many

cdr3_nt: TGTGCCTGGGGACGGAACAGAGGACGAGCAGATACGCAGTATTTT
cdr3_aa: CAWGRNRGRADTQYF
v_call: TRBV30
j_call: TRBJ2-3
d_call: NA
clone_size: few

cdr3_nt: TGTGCCAGCAGCTCCGAAAGCAGGGTTCGGAAATCACCCCTCCACTTT
cdr3_aa: CASSSESRVRKSPLHF
v_call: TRBV5-6
j_call: TRBJ1-6
d_call: NA
clone_size: NA

cdr3_nt: TGCGCCAGCAGCTCCAACGGAGGGAGCACAGATACGCAGTATTTT
cdr3_aa: CASSSNGGSTDTQYF
v_call: TRBV5-1
j_call: TRBJ2-3
d_call: NA
clone_size: NA

cdr3_nt: TGCAGTGCTAGAGATCCGCGGGGGCCGGGCACAGATACGCAGTATTTT
cdr3_aa: CSARDPRGPGTDTQYF
v_call: TRBV20-1
j_call: TRBJ2-3
d_call: NA
clone_size: few

cdr3_nt: TGTGCCAGCAGTATGCTAGCTGGCAATGAGCAGTTCTTC
cdr3_aa: CASSMLAGNEQFF
v_call: TRBV12-3/TRBV12-4
j_call: TRBJ2-1
d_call: NA
clone_size: NA

cdr3_nt: TGCGCCAGCAGCCCACAGGGGACAATCGGCGGGGAGCTGTTTTTT
cdr3_aa: CASSPQGTIGGELFF
v_call: TRBV4-1
j_call: TRBJ2-2
d_call: TRBD1
clone_size: many

cdr3_nt: TGTGCCAGCAGTCTCCAACAGGGGGCATGGACTGAAGCTTTCTTT
cdr3_aa: CASSLQQGAWTEAFF
v_call: TRBV12-3/TRBV12-4
j_call: TRBJ1-1
d_call: TRBD1
clone_size: few